What follows are 18 T cell receptor beta chains derived from one specimen sequenced in a study of blood T cell repertoires in COVID-19 (dated by TCRdb to the early 2020s). Library preparation employed the immunoSEQ multiplex PCR assay. The immuneACCESS repertoire file appears here via TCRdb, limited to in-frame rearrangements. These files lack a portion of the clones; in checked studies, under half of the deficit traces to unresolved V genes, and the cause of the others is not known. Counted in this sample were 170,000 or so clones; more than 70% of them appeared once. About 7% of the sample is taken by the ten largest. The sample taken for sequencing was peripheral blood. These TCRs come from a man in his fifties or sixties with active or convalescent COVID-19.

J is TRBJ1-5 and V is TRBV2; weak D call: TRBD1 (6 bases). The CDR3 is 15 amino acids. The V and J ends lost 5 bases and 1 base respectively, with 12 bases between them. Germline V gives CDR1 SNHLY, CDR2 FYNNEI. The CDR3 loop is CASSLQGSSNQPQHF. CDR3 sequence (DNA): TGTGCCAGCAGTTTACAGGGTTCGAGCAATCAGCCCCAGCATTTT.

J is TRBJ2-6 and V is TRBV7-2; TRBD2 might be the D (5 bases). Trimming shortened V by 1 base and J by 1 base, and 5 bases separated the two germline ends. This CDR3 spans 15 amino acids. Looked up from germline, CDR1 is SGHTA and CDR2 is FQGNSA. The CDR3 DNA sequence: TGTGCCAGCAGCTTAGGAGGGTCTGGGGCCAACGTCCTGACTTTC. This codes for CASSLGGSGANVLTF. The full variable domain, in which reference TRBV7-2 and TRBJ2-6 provide the parts outside the CDR3, is GAGVSQSPSNKVTEKGKDVELRCDPISGHTALYWYRQSLGQGLEFLIYFQGNSAPDKSGLPSDRFSAERTGGSVSTLTIQRTQQEDSAVYLCASSLGGSGANVLTFGAGSRLTVL.

This sequence joins TRBV7-9 and TRBJ2-7; no reliable D call. V was trimmed by 1 base and J by 0 bases, leaving 4 bases between them. The length of the CDR3 is 13 residues. Germline V gives CDR1 SEHNR, CDR2 FQNEAQ (reference sequence). The CDR3 reads CASSLDGSYEQYF. The DNA for the CDR3 is TGTGCCAGCAGCTTAGACGGCTCCTACGAGCAGTACTTC.

The chain recombines TRBV13 with TRBJ2-7; a possible D gene is TRBD2 (5 bases). CDR3 length: 13 amino acids. In germline, CDR1 is PRHDT, CDR2 FYEKMQ (reference sequence). V was pared by 3 bases and J by 2 bases, with 8 bases between. CDR3 nucleotides: TGTGCCAGCAGCTTCGAGGGTCCCTACGAGCAGTACTTC. Its translation is CASSFEGPYEQYF.

Notes on this clone: This same CDR3 is encoded by further DNA sequences in the sample. The V and J genes are TRBV5-4 and TRBJ2-7; D possibly corresponds to TRBD2 (6 bases). Germline V CDR1 and CDR2: SGHNT, YYREEE (reference sequence). Trimming stripped 5 bases from V and 5 bases from J, with 17 bases between. This CDR3 has 14 amino acids. DNA for the CDR3: TGTGCCAGCAGGGGCATGGGACTTCTCCACGAGCAGTACTTC. Amino acid sequence: CASRGMGLLHEQYF.

The chain employs TRBV4-1 and TRBJ2-1; D remains ambiguous. Trimming shortened V by 0 bases and J by 7 bases, and 7 bases separated the two germline ends. This CDR3 has 13 amino acids. Germline V gene sequence: CDR1 MGHRA, CDR2 YSYEKL. CDR3 protein: CASSQDLENEQFF. The CDR3, as DNA: TGCGCCAGCAGCCAAGATTTGGAGAATGAGCAGTTCTTC.

The genes are TRBV24-1 and TRBJ1-1, with D possibly being TRBD1 (6 bases). Per the germline V gene, CDR1 is KGHDR and CDR2 is SFDVKD. Between the trimmed V and J ends, which lost 3 bases and 7 bases, there was a span of 11 bases. The CDR3 is made up of 13 amino acids. CDR3: CATSDRLQGEAFF. DNA of the CDR3: TGTGCCACCAGTGATCGATTACAGGGTGAAGCTTTCTTT.

The chain combines TRBV5-1 with TRBJ2-5, with 13 bases that match TRBD2. After removal of 4 bases from V and 5 bases from J, the junction contained 8 bases not matched to a gene. The CDR3 is made up of 16 amino acids. Germline values: CDR1 SGHRS, CDR2 YFSETQ. CDR3 loop: CASSRTSGGAGETQYF. CDR3 in DNA: TGCGCCAGCAGCCGAACTAGCGGGGGGGCCGGGGAGACCCAGTACTTC.

V and J are TRBV3-1 (or the pseudogene TRBV3-2) and TRBJ2-3, with a possible D match to TRBD1 (6 bases). Germline V gives CDR1 LGHDT, CDR2 YNNKEL (reference sequence). This CDR3 is 16 amino acids long. V was shortened by 1 base and J by 4 bases, with 15 bases between the two germline ends. CDR3 loop: CASSQVQGQGSDTQYF. The CDR3 nucleotides read TGTGCCAGCAGCCAAGTACAGGGCCAGGGTTCAGATACGCAGTATTTT.

The chain employs TRBV29-1 and TRBJ1-1; D is unresolved. Trimming removed 1 base from V and 4 bases from J, with 13 bases in between. Germline CDR1 and CDR2: SQVTM and ANQGSEA. The CDR3 is 14 residues long. CDR3 protein: CSVEGDVASTEAFF. DNA of the CDR3: TGCAGCGTTGAAGGTGATGTTGCGAGCACTGAAGCTTTCTTT.

The CDR3 DNA follows: TGTGCCAGCAGACTCGACACGGTGAACACTGAAGCTTTCTTT. Translated: CASRLDTVNTEAFF. J is TRBJ1-1 and V is TRBV6-5; no clear D. This CDR3 has 14 residues. Germline V CDR1 and CDR2: MNHEY, SVGAGI. V shed 6 bases and J shed 0 bases, with 11 bases lying between them.

The chain uses TRBV7-9 and TRBJ1-3; D is possibly TRBD1 (5 bases). Deletions cut 8 bases from V and 0 bases from J, with 14 bases between. CDR1 and CDR2 from the germline V gene are SEHNR and FQNEAQ (reference sequence). This CDR3 is 15 amino acids long. The chain's CDR3 is CASHLTATSGNTIYF. The DNA for the CDR3 is TGTGCCAGCCACCTGACAGCCACCTCTGGAAACACCATATATTTT.

This clone is a singleton in its sample. The CDR3 bases are TGTGCCAGCAGCCACTTACACGGGGGGAGACAAGAGACCCAGTACTTC. This encodes CASSHLHGGRQETQYF. J is TRBJ2-5 and V is TRBV14; 7 bases agree with TRBD2. J lost 2 bases, V lost 3 bases, and 9 bases had no gene match. The CDR3 contains 16 residues. Germline V gives CDR1 SGHDN, CDR2 FVKESK. Full variable domain (rest looked up from reference TRBV14 and TRBJ2-5): EAGVTQFPSHSVIEKGQTVTLRCDPISGHDNLYWYRRVMGKEIKFLLHFVKESKQDESGMPNNRFLAERTGGTYSTLKVQPAELEDSGVYFCASSHLHGGRQETQYFGPGTRLLVL.

As DNA, the CDR3 is TGCGCCAGCAGCACCAGCACCCTAGCGGGAGGGATCGCCGGGGAGCTGTTTTTT. Translating it yields CASSTSTLAGGIAGELFF. The rearrangement links TRBV5-1 to TRBJ2-2, with 12 bases fitting TRBD2. Germline CDR1 SGHRS, CDR2 YFSETQ. The CDR3 is 18 residues long. The ends lost 4 bases at V and 6 bases at J; junction bases unmatched: 13.

V gene TRBV29-1 combines with J gene TRBJ2-2; 9 nucleotides line up with TRBD2. This CDR3 comprises 13 residues. The germline CDR1 and CDR2 sequences are SQVTM and ANQGSEA. V lost 6 bases to trimming and J lost 2 bases; unmatched junction nucleotides: 1. The CDR3 sequence: CSVGLANTGELFF. CDR3 nucleotides: TGCAGCGTGGGACTAGCCAACACCGGGGAGCTGTTTTTT.

In nucleotides, the CDR3 is TGTGCCAGCAGTTTAATTACAGGGGGGTATATGGGAGAGCAGTACTTC. Protein product: CASSLITGGYMGEQYF. This chain links TRBV27 with TRBJ2-7; 8 positions match TRBD1. Germline V gene lookup returns CDR1 MNHEY and CDR2 SMNVEV (reference sequence). The CDR3 sequence is 16 residues long. J lost 7 bases, V lost 2 bases, and 13 bases had no gene match.

V usage is TRBV27 and J usage is TRBJ2-7; 7 positions agree with TRBD2. The CDR3 consists of 13 residues. Trimming removed 8 bases from V and 5 bases from J; junction bases left unmatched: 9. CDR1 is MNHEY and CDR2 is SMNVEV in the germline V gene (reference sequence). CDR3 sequence (DNA): TGTGCCAGCGGGGAGGGGCATGGGAACGAGCAGTACTTC. Translating it yields CASGEGHGNEQYF.

The chain combines TRBV5-1 with TRBJ1-2; D possibly corresponds to TRBD1 (6 bases). Trimming shortened V by 0 bases and J by 9 bases, and 12 bases separated the two germline ends. Germline CDR1 and CDR2: SGHRS and YFSETQ. This CDR3 has 13 amino acids. The CDR3 spells CASSLEQGMRYTF. In nucleotides, the CDR3 is TGCGCCAGCAGCTTGGAACAGGGTATGCGCTACACCTTC.